This T cell receptor beta chain was sequenced in a study of shared clonotypes between healthy human individuals. For each subset, genomic DNA was distributed in equal portions over several immunoSEQ plates. The data were produced by immunoSEQ multiplex PCR, yet TCRdb's version contains in-frame clones alone and is incomplete. The repertoire holds approximately 500,000 clones, with roughly 80% as singletons. The germline gives CDR1 LNHNV, CDR2 YYDKDF (reference sequence). CDR3 length equals 15 residues. Between the trimmed V and J ends, which lost 5 bases and 0 bases, there was a span of 10 bases. The sample consisted of PBMCs. The source of this sequence is a middle-aged woman in good health. Some clones in this sample may be carry-over from other donors' samples. The chain uses TRBV15 and TRBJ1-4, with D tentatively TRBD1 (5 bases). The CDR3 DNA sequence: TGTGCCACCAGCGGCCGGGACCCAACTAATGAAAAACTGTTTTTT. It encodes CATSGRDPTNEKLFF.